Shown below are 30 T cell receptor beta chains from a single sample sequenced in a study of CD8+ T cells in alopecia areata. Once RNA had been extracted, it was reverse transcribed into cDNA to act as the sequencing template. Sequencing was performed with immunoSEQ multiplex PCR; in TCRdb, only in-frame clones are kept and a portion is missing. The data show 200,000 to 250,000 clones, 50% to 70% seen once. Treatment noted: oral pan-JAK inhibitor, 5-10 mg twice daily. This specimen was CD4+ T cells sorted from blood, taken at week 4, from a patient treated with tofacitinib. The receptors here all came from a human donor with alopecia areata.

This rearrangement joins TRBV2 to TRBJ1-2, with 8 positions matching TRBD1. This CDR3 is 15 amino acids long. V shed 4 bases, J shed 2 bases, and the junction held 6 bases outside the gene matches. Germline-derived CDR1 and CDR2 are SNHLY and FYNNEI. In DNA form, the CDR3 reads TGTGCCAGCAGTGCACAGGGGGAGGCGAACTATGGCTACACCTTC. Its protein is CASSAQGEANYGYTF.

The chain is built from TRBV27 and TRBJ1-1; 7 bases map to TRBD1. The CDR3 runs 15 residues. With 7 bases clipped from V and 1 base from J, the junction kept 9 bases outside the gene matches. Germline loops: CDR1 MNHEY, CDR2 SMNVEV (reference sequence). The CDR3 loop reads CASTPTGAGNTEAFF. The CDR3 coding sequence is TGTGCCAGCACGCCCACAGGGGCCGGGAACACTGAAGCTTTCTTT.

The chain is built from TRBV7-9 and TRBJ2-1, with D unresolved. Germline loops: CDR1 SEHNR, CDR2 FQNEAQ (reference sequence). This CDR3 has 15 residues. Between the trimmed V and J ends, which lost 3 bases and 2 bases, there was a span of 11 bases. CDR3 coding DNA: TGTGCCAGCAGCTTCTGGCAGGAGCCCTACAATGAGCAGTTCTTC. This sequence encodes CASSFWQEPYNEQFF.

The rearrangement links TRBV7-9 to TRBJ1-4; D ambiguous. The V gene's germline CDR1 is SEHNR and CDR2 FQNEAQ (reference sequence). V was clipped by 1 base and J by 2 bases, with 5 bases between them. The CDR3 consists of 14 residues. The CDR3 sequence: CASSLVQTNEKLFF. The CDR3 coding sequence is TGTGCCAGCAGCTTAGTGCAGACTAATGAAAAACTGTTTTTT.

The chain has TRBV7-3 and TRBJ2-1, with 9 nucleotides matching TRBD2. With 10 bases clipped from V and 0 bases from J, the junction kept 19 bases outside the gene matches. The CDR3 has 19 amino acids. Germline loops: CDR1 SGHTA, CDR2 FQGTGA. The CDR3 bases are TGTGCCATTCATCCCGAGCGGTCTAGCGGGGCCAGCTCCTACAATGAGCAGTTCTTC. This translates into CAIHPERSSGASSYNEQFF.

The rearrangement links TRBV30 to TRBJ1-1, with a weak D call TRBD1 (5 bases). The CDR3 is 12 amino acids. The V gene's germline CDR1 is GTSNPN and CDR2 SVGIG (reference sequence). The CDR3 DNA reads as TGTGCGCTAGACAGCCGCGTTCCTGAAGCTTTCTTT. Encoded protein: CALDSRVPEAFF.

This clone was counted once. This chain connects TRBV5-4 to TRBJ2-7, with TRBD1 matching 8 bases. CDR3 length: 17 amino acids. In germline, CDR1 is SGHNT, CDR2 YYREEE (reference sequence). The J segment lost 2 bases and the V segment lost 1 base, leaving 11 bases of the junction unmatched. The chain's CDR3 is CASSLPPSGRGPYEQYF. The DNA for the CDR3 is TGTGCCAGCAGCTTGCCGCCATCGGGCAGGGGGCCCTACGAGCAGTACTTC.

This clone was seen a single time. The chain uses TRBV25-1 and TRBJ1-1; D unresolved. The CDR3 spans 16 residues. The V gene's germline CDR1 is MGHDK and CDR2 SYGVNS. V dropped 4 bases and J dropped 2 bases, with 17 bases sitting between them. DNA for the CDR3: TGTGCCAGCAGTGGATCCATGGCCGGAAGAAACACTGAAGCTTTCTTT. Its protein is CASSGSMAGRNTEAFF.

This clone has only a few counts. V usage is TRBV27 and J usage is TRBJ1-2, with a possible D match to TRBD1 (5 bases). Trimming cost V 8 bases and J 0 bases, with 10 bases left between them. Germline V gene lookup returns CDR1 MNHEY and CDR2 SMNVEV (reference sequence). The CDR3 loop spans 13 amino acids. CDR3: CASSTAANYGYTF. CDR3 DNA sequence: TGTGCCAGCTCGACAGCAGCTAACTATGGCTACACCTTC.

The chain uses TRBV27 and TRBJ1-2; D possibly corresponds to TRBD1 (6 bases). V shed 5 bases and J shed 2 bases, with 15 bases lying between them. The CDR3 runs to 15 residues. The V gene's germline CDR1 is MNHEY and CDR2 SMNVEV (reference sequence). CDR3 protein: CASSPDPDRNYGYTF. The CDR3 coding sequence is TGTGCCAGCAGTCCGGACCCGGACAGAAACTATGGCTACACCTTC.

This clone has just a few counts. The gene calls are TRBV2 and TRBJ2-3, with TRBD2 identical over 11 bases. CDR1 SNHLY and CDR2 FYNNEI come from the germline V gene. V lost 6 bases, J lost 6 bases, and 8 bases stayed unmatched. The CDR3 has 15 residues. CDR3 protein: CASRKTSGVGDTQYF. The CDR3 bases are TGTGCCAGCAGAAAGACTAGCGGGGTCGGGGATACGCAGTATTTT.

The J gene is TRBJ2-3, the V gene TRBV11-2, with D tentatively TRBD1 (5 bases). V was cut by 1 base and J by 3 bases, with 8 bases left in between. The CDR3 length is 14 residues. Germline V CDR1 and CDR2: SGHAT, FQNNGV. The CDR3 region is CASSLARATDTQYF. The CDR3 DNA sequence: TGTGCCAGCAGCTTAGCCAGGGCGACAGATACGCAGTATTTT.

The V call is TRBV5-1, the J call TRBJ1-6, with D tentatively TRBD1 (6 bases). Germline V CDR1 and CDR2: SGHRS, YFSETQ. CDR3 length: 15 residues. V shed 3 bases and J shed 5 bases, with 12 bases lying between them. The DNA of the CDR3 is TGCGCCAGCAGCTCGACGGGACAAGATAATTCACCCCTCCACTTT. Protein: CASSSTGQDNSPLHF.

This clone was seen a handful of times. The chain recombines TRBV13 with TRBJ2-2; no firm D call. There are 13 residues in the CDR3. V was pared by 2 bases and J by 1 base, with 2 bases between. The germline V gene encodes CDR1 PRHDT and CDR2 FYEKMQ (reference sequence). For the CDR3, the DNA is TGTGCCAGCAGCTTAAAGAACACCGGGGAGCTGTTTTTT. Translated: CASSLKNTGELFF. The full variable domain, its missing parts supplied by reference TRBV13 and TRBJ2-2, is AAGVIQSPRHLIKEKRETATLKCYPIPRHDTVYWYQQGPGQDPQFLISFYEKMQSDKGSIPDRFSAQQFSDYHSELNMSSLELGDSALYFCASSLKNTGELFFGEGSRLTVL.

J is TRBJ1-1 and V is TRBV29-1, with D unclear. The CDR3 has 11 residues. V was shortened by 4 bases and J by 5 bases, with 8 bases between the two germline ends. The V gene's germline CDR1 is SQVTM and CDR2 ANQGSEA. CDR3 bases: TGCAGCGTTGTCACAATGACTGAAGCTTTCTTT. It encodes CSVVTMTEAFF.

The CDR3 is CASSIGQGPGTEAFF. CDR3 sequence (DNA): TGTGCCAGCAGCATCGGGCAGGGACCAGGGACTGAAGCTTTCTTT. This chain connects TRBV5-4 to TRBJ1-1; D is perhaps TRBD1 (5 bases). Per germline, CDR1 SGHNT and CDR2 YYREEE (reference sequence). The CDR3 runs to 15 residues. The germline V and J ends were trimmed by 4 bases and 5 bases, with 18 bases remaining between them.

This clone was found once. This rearrangement joins TRBV9 to TRBJ1-2; D is possibly TRBD1 (5 bases). V lost 0 bases and J 4 bases, leaving 10 bases between the germline ends. The V gene's germline CDR1 is SGDLS and CDR2 YYNGEE. The CDR3 runs 14 residues. The CDR3 is CASSVENRLYGYTF. CDR3 in DNA: TGTGCCAGCAGCGTAGAGAACAGGCTCTATGGCTACACCTTC.

This sequence joins TRBV23-1 and TRBJ1-1; 8 bases are shared with TRBD1. TRBV23-1 is an ORF; its function is uncertain. The CDR3 extends over 15 amino acids. V lost 9 bases, J lost 7 bases, and 16 bases stayed unmatched. DNA of the CDR3: TGCGCCAGACGACCCCTCAGGGGGCGCGTTAATGAAGCTTTCTTT. It specifies CARRPLRGRVNEAFF.

V is TRBV29-1 and J is TRBJ1-2, with 7 nucleotides matching TRBD1. Germline-derived CDR1 and CDR2 are SQVTM and ANQGSEA. This CDR3 has 13 residues. Losses at the gene ends were 7 bases for V and 4 bases for J; bases not matched to a gene: 9. The CDR3 protein is CSAGSGGIYGYTF. CDR3 DNA sequence: TGCAGCGCCGGGTCAGGGGGTATCTATGGCTACACCTTC.

The gene calls are TRBV25-1 and TRBJ2-3; D gene ambiguous. Germline V gene sequence: CDR1 MGHDK, CDR2 SYGVNS. V lost 2 bases and J lost 0, with 3 bases in between. The CDR3 totals 13 residues. The CDR3 DNA follows: TGTGCCAGCAGTGAAACTAGCACAGATACGCAGTATTTT. It codes for CASSETSTDTQYF.

The chain combines TRBV27 with TRBJ1-3; no definite D call. The CDR3 runs to 12 residues. CDR1 is MNHEY and CDR2 is SMNVEV in the germline V gene (reference sequence). V lost 6 bases to trimming and J lost 4 bases, with 7 bases between them. The CDR3 nucleotides are TGTGCCAGCAGCGGTTCGGGAAACACCATATATTTT. It translates to CASSGSGNTIYF.

The rearrangement links TRBV29-1 to TRBJ2-1; TRBD1 might be the D (5 bases). The CDR3 contains 14 residues. The germline gives CDR1 SQVTM, CDR2 ANQGSEA. Trimming removed 6 bases from V and 0 bases from J, with 12 bases in between. The DNA of the CDR3 is TGCAGCGTGGACATCTTGAGCTCCTACAATGAGCAGTTCTTC. Amino acid sequence: CSVDILSSYNEQFF.

In its sample, this clone was seen a few times. This chain joins TRBV19 and TRBJ2-2; tentative D call: TRBD2 (6 bases). V lost 9 bases, J lost 7 bases, and 27 bases lay in between. CDR1 and CDR2 from the germline V gene are LNHDA and SQIVND (reference sequence). This CDR3 is built from 17 residues. The CDR3 region has the DNA TGTGCCAGCCGGGGGAGTCATAGCCTCCCCCGCGGCGGGGAGCTGTTTTTT. Its translation: CASRGSHSLPRGGELFF.

This clone was observed a few times. The rearrangement uses TRBV10-3 and TRBJ2-1, with 8 bases lining up with TRBD1. This CDR3 has 14 amino acids. CDR1 ENHRY and CDR2 SYGVKD come from the germline V gene. Trimming at V came to 9 bases and at J to 6 bases, leaving 10 bases not matched to a gene. The CDR3 nucleotides are TGTGCCATTAGAGGACAGGGAAGGATCAATGAGCAGTTCTTC. This codes for CAIRGQGRINEQFF.

This chain connects TRBV15 to TRBJ2-7; D is undetermined. CDR1 is LNHNV and CDR2 is YYDKDF in the germline V gene (reference sequence). The V and J ends lost 1 base and 4 bases respectively, with 11 bases between them. CDR3 length: 14 residues. CDR3: CATSRGVVEYEQYF. The CDR3 DNA reads as TGTGCCACCAGCAGAGGTGTTGTAGAGTACGAGCAGTACTTC.

The rearrangement links TRBV4-3 to TRBJ2-7, with D maybe TRBD1 (6 bases). The ends were cut back, 3 bases at V and 6 bases at J, with 12 bases in the middle. The CDR3 spans 13 residues. Germline V gene lookup returns CDR1 LGHNA and CDR2 YSLEER. This CDR3 reads CASSHGQGTEQYF. The CDR3 DNA sequence: TGCGCCAGCAGCCACGGCCAGGGGACCGAGCAGTACTTC.

The V and J genes are TRBV4-1 and TRBJ2-7; possible D gene TRBD1, 6 bases. Germline CDR1 reads MGHRA; CDR2 reads YSYEKL. V was shortened by 2 bases and J by 4 bases, with 15 bases between the two germline ends. The CDR3 is 15 residues long. CDR3 sequence: CASSQLGANPYEQYF. CDR3 DNA: TGCGCCAGCAGCCAATTGGGGGCCAACCCTTACGAGCAGTACTTC.

The chain joins TRBV2 to TRBJ1-1; D is uncertain. The V and J ends lost 4 bases and 1 base respectively, with 7 bases between them. Germline values: CDR1 SNHLY, CDR2 FYNNEI. CDR3 length: 13 amino acids. The CDR3 coding sequence is TGTGCCAGCAGTGGGGCGGAGAACACTGAAGCTTTCTTT. Translating it yields CASSGAENTEAFF.

This clone was recorded only once. V usage is TRBV2 and J usage is TRBJ1-2, with 7 bases that match TRBD1. Germline V gene data show CDR1 as SNHLY and CDR2 as FYNNEI. V dropped 5 bases and J dropped 8; count of bases not matched to a gene: 8. This CDR3 comprises 13 residues. Here the CDR3 reads CASSLGGAIGYTF. Written as DNA, the CDR3 is TGTGCCAGCAGTTTAGGGGGCGCAATCGGCTACACCTTC.

The chain links TRBV7-2 to TRBJ1-5; D call uncertain. V dropped 5 bases and J dropped 7 bases, with 15 bases sitting between them. Germline values: CDR1 SGHTA, CDR2 FQGNSA. CDR3 length: 14 amino acids. As DNA, the CDR3 is TGTGCCAGCAGCCTCAGGAAGCTTGGCCAGCCCCAGCATTTT. Translating gives CASSLRKLGQPQHF.